The 12 T cell receptor beta chains below all came from one sample that was sequenced in a study of somatic mutations in cytotoxic T cells in rheumatoid arthritis. Data came from immunoSEQ multiplex PCR; TCRdb stores just in-frame clones and leaves some out. The sample contains under 15,000 clones, 70% to 80% of which appear only once. Sample: CD8+ T cells sorted from blood. The receptors were gathered from a man aged 50-59 years in good health.

This chain uses TRBV6-1 with TRBJ2-1; tentative D call: TRBD2 (7 bases). Per the germline V gene, CDR1 is MNHNS and CDR2 is SASEGT. The CDR3 totals 11 residues. CDR3 sequence: CVGGGLYEQFF. The DNA for the CDR3 is TGTGTTGGGGGGGGGCTCTATGAGCAGTTCTTC.

The rearrangement links TRBV27 to TRBJ1-2, with 9 bases that match TRBD1. The ends lost 2 bases at V and 4 bases at J; junction bases unmatched: 5. The CDR3 consists of 15 residues. Per the germline V gene, CDR1 is MNHEY and CDR2 is SMNVEV (reference sequence). CDR3 sequence: CASSLVGDRAYGYTF. The CDR3 nucleotides read TGTGCCAGCAGTTTAGTGGGGGACAGGGCCTATGGCTACACCTTC.

With regard to this clone: Other DNA sequences within the sample encode an identical CDR3. The rearrangement links TRBV18 to TRBJ1-1; tentative D call: TRBD1 (6 bases). This CDR3 has 13 amino acids. The germline gives CDR1 KGHSH, CDR2 LQKENI. V was trimmed by 1 base and J by 5 bases, leaving 8 bases between them. The CDR3 coding sequence is TGTGCCAGCTCACCACAGGGGGGGACTGAAGCTTTCTTT. Translation gives CASSPQGGTEAFF.

The chain recombines TRBV5-1 with TRBJ1-1; TRBD1 matches at 7 bases. The CDR3 has 13 residues. The trim removed 4 bases at V and 5 bases at J, leaving 5 bases unmatched. Germline V lookup: CDR1 SGHRS, CDR2 YFSETQ. This chain's CDR3 is CASSMGQRTEAFF. The DNA of the CDR3 is TGCGCCAGCAGCATGGGACAGCGGACTGAAGCTTTCTTT.

The V and J genes are TRBV6-5 and TRBJ2-7; D remains unclear. V was trimmed by 11 bases and J by 5 bases, leaving 13 bases between them. Looked up from germline, CDR1 is MNHEY and CDR2 is SVGAGI. The CDR3 loop spans 11 amino acids. The CDR3 spells CARKTGDEQYV. The CDR3 nucleotides read TGTGCCCGGAAGACGGGCGACGAGCAGTACGTC.

The chain has TRBV7-9 and TRBJ1-5, with D tentatively TRBD1 (5 bases). V was clipped by 4 bases and J by 6 bases, with 16 bases between them. The CDR3 covers 15 residues. Germline V gene sequence: CDR1 SEHNR, CDR2 FQNEAQ (reference sequence). CDR3 residues: CASSSGPGRAQPQHF. CDR3 coding DNA: TGTGCCAGCAGCTCGGGGCCAGGGAGGGCTCAGCCCCAGCATTTT.

The chain uses TRBV19 and TRBJ1-5; D is possibly TRBD1 (6 bases). The CDR3 has 13 amino acids. V was cut by 8 bases and J by 3 bases, with 11 bases left in between. CDR1 is LNHDA, CDR2 SQIVND, per germline (reference sequence). CDR3 sequence reads: CASEGGYNQPQHF. The CDR3 region has the DNA TGTGCCAGTGAGGGGGGTTACAATCAGCCCCAGCATTTT.

The chain couples TRBV11-3 to TRBJ1-5; D is unresolved. The germline CDR1 and CDR2 sequences are SGHNT and YENEEA. Trimming took 1 base from V and 0 from J, leaving 13 bases between them. The CDR3 consists of 17 residues. The CDR3 loop is CASSLVEGPVSNQPQHF. The DNA of the CDR3 is TGTGCCAGCAGCTTAGTTGAAGGGCCAGTTAGCAATCAGCCCCAGCATTTT.

The V gene is TRBV6-5, the J gene TRBJ1-4; no firm D call. Germline loops: CDR1 MNHEY, CDR2 SVGAGI. Deletions cut 2 bases from V and 7 bases from J, with 11 bases between. The CDR3 loop spans 14 amino acids. Here the CDR3 reads CASSYRPWGEKLFF. The CDR3 coding sequence is TGTGCCAGCAGTTACAGGCCATGGGGTGAAAAACTGTTTTTT.

This clone was observed once. This chain joins TRBV5-6 and TRBJ1-5; D is ambiguous. The CDR3 length is 13 residues. Germline CDR1 reads SGHDT; CDR2 reads YYEEEE. Between the trimmed V and J ends, which lost 4 bases and 9 bases, there was a span of 14 bases. The CDR3 DNA follows: TGTGCCAGCAGCCTCGCATCCGCTCGGCCCCAGCATTTT. Its protein product is CASSLASARPQHF.

This clone was recorded only once. The rearrangement joins TRBV6-5 to TRBJ2-7; no clear D gene. This CDR3 is built from 10 residues. V shed 4 bases and J shed 5 bases, with 3 bases lying between them. Looked up from germline, CDR1 is MNHEY and CDR2 is SVGAGI. CDR3 in amino acids: CASSSHEQYV. CDR3 bases: TGTGCCAGCAGTTCTCACGAGCAGTACGTC.

The chain has TRBV12-5 and TRBJ2-2; D remains unclear. V dropped 8 bases and J dropped 5 bases, with 12 bases sitting between them. The CDR3 loop spans 13 amino acids. CDR1 and CDR2 from the germline V gene are LGHNT and FRNRAP. CDR3 loop: CASSGGETGELFF. Here the CDR3 DNA reads TGTGCTAGTAGTGGCGGAGAGACCGGGGAGCTGTTTTTT.